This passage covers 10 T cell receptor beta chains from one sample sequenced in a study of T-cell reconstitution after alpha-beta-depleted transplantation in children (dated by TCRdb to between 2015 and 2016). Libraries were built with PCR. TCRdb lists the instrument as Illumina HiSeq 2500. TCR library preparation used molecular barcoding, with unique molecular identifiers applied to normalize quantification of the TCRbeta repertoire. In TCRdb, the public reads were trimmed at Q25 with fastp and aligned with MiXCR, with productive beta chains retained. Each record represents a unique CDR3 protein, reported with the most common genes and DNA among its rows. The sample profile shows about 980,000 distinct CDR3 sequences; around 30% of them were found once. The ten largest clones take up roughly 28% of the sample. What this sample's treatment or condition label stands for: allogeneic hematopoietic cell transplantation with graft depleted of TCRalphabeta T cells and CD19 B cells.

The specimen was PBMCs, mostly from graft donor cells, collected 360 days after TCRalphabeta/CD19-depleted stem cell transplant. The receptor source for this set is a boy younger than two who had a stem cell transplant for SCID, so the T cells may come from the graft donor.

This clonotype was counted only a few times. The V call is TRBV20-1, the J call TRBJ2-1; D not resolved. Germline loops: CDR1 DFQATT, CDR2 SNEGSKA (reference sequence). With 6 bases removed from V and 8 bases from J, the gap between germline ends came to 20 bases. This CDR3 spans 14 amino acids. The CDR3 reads CSARIPSGFHEQFF. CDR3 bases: TGCAGTGCCCGTATTCCCTCCGGATTCCATGAGCAGTTCTTC.

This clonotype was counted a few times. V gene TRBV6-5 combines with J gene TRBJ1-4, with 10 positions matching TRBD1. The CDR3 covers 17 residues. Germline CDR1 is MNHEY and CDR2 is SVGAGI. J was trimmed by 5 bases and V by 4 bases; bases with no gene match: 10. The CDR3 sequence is CASSWRDRGQRNEKLFF. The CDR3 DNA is TGTGCCAGCAGTTGGCGGGACAGGGGCCAACGGAATGAAAAACTGTTTTTT.

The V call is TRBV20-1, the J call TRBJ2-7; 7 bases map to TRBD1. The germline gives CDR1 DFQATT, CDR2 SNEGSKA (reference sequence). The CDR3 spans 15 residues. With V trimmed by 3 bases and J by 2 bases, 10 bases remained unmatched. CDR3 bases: TGCAGTGCTAGGACCGGGACAGTCGGGCCCTACGAGCAGTACTTC. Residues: CSARTGTVGPYEQYF.

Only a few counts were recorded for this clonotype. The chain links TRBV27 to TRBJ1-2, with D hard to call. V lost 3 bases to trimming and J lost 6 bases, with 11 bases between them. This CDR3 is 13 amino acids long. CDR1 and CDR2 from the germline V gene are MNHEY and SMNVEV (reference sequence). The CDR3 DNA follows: TGTGCCAGCAGTTTGGGCAGGTTGGATGGCTACACCTTC. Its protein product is CASSLGRLDGYTF.

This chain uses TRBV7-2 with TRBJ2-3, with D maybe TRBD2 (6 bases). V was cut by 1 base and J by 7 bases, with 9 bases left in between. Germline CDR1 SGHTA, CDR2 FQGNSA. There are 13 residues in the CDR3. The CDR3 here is CASSLGSGYTQYF. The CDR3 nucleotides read TGTGCCAGCAGCTTAGGGAGCGGGTATACGCAGTATTTT.

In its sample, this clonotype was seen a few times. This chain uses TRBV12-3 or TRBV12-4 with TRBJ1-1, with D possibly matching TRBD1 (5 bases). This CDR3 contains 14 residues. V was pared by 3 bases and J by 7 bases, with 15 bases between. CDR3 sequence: CASSFMGVLDEAFF. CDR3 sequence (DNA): TGTGCCAGCAGTTTTATGGGGGTTTTGGATGAAGCTTTCTTT.

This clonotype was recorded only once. CDR3: CASSLARGGGYEQYF. The DNA of the CDR3 is TGTGCCAGCAGCTTAGCGAGAGGCGGGGGCTACGAGCAGTACTTC. The V call is TRBV7-2, the J call TRBJ2-7, with TRBD2 identical over 7 bases. V lost 0 bases to trimming and J lost 3 bases; unmatched junction nucleotides: 5. CDR3 length: 15 amino acids. CDR1 is SGHTA and CDR2 is FQGNSA in the germline V gene.

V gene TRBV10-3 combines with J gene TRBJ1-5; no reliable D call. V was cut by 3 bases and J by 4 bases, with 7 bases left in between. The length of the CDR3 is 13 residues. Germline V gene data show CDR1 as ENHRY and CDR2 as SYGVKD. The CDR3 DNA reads TGTGCCATCAGTGACAGTAGGAATCAGCCCCAGCATTTT. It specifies CAISDSRNQPQHF.

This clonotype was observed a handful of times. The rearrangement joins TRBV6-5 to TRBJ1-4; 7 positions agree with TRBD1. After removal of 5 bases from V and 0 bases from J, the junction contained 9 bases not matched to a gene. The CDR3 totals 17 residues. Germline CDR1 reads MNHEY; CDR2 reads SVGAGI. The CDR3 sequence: CASSQDRWTATNEKLFF. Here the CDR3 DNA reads TGTGCCAGCAGTCAGGACAGGTGGACAGCAACTAATGAAAAACTGTTTTTT.

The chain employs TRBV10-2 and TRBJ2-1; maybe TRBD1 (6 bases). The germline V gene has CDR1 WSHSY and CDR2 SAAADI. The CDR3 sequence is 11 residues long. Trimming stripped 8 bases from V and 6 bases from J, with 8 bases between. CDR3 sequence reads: CASGTFNEQFF. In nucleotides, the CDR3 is TGCGCCAGCGGGACATTCAATGAGCAGTTCTTC.